This TCR beta chain is drawn from a study of T cell responses to AZD1222 COVID-19 vaccine. Study information: Second doses were pooled across both intervals (about 4 or about 12 weeks). Study-wide findings and caveats: Vaccination with two AZD1222 doses was followed by a rise in Spike-specific TCR breadth and depth.

TCRdb's copy holds only in-frame clones and misses some; the assay was immunoSEQ multiplex PCR. This sample has approximately 79,000 clones, with 70% to 90% found just once. For this clone: Its antigen is unidentified.

CDR1 and CDR2 (germline): MNHEY, SVGEGT. V gave up 0 bases and J gave up 6 bases, with 6 bases separating them. The CDR3 extends over 13 amino acids. This material consisted of peripheral blood, taken on day 0 of AZD1222 vaccination. J is TRBJ2-1 and V is TRBV6-2 or TRBV6-3; no reliable D call. The clonotype originates from an adult in good health. The CDR3 reads CASSYSQINEQFF. CDR3 coding DNA: TGTGCCAGCAGTTACTCCCAGATCAATGAGCAGTTCTTC.